The 2 T cell receptor beta chains below all came from one sample that was sequenced in a study of CD8 T cells in ankylosing spondylitis. TCRdb called the 5' RACE reads again in MiXCR, with one record for every CDR3 protein. The sample lists more than 150,000 distinct CDR3 sequences, 18% occurring once. Sequenced input: blood, either unsorted or a sorted T cell fraction (not recorded which). The origin of the receptors is a male donor aged 10-29 years with ankylosing spondylitis or in good health (not recorded which).

This clonotype came up many times. DNA for the CDR3: TGCAGTGCCGGCGAGGTGTCGCCCTATGGCTACACCTTC. Translation: CSAGEVSPYGYTF. This rearrangement joins TRBV20-1 to TRBJ1-2; D gene unclear. The V end was cut by 6 bases, the J end by 4 bases, with 15 bases between. The CDR3 runs 13 residues. Germline values: CDR1 DFQATT, CDR2 SNEGSKA (reference sequence).

This clonotype was picked up many times. The chain recombines TRBV3-1 with TRBJ2-5; D not resolved. The V end was cut by 3 bases, the J end by 1 base, with 6 bases between. CDR1 LGHDT and CDR2 YNNKEL come from the germline V gene (reference sequence). The CDR3 runs to 13 residues. This chain's CDR3 is CASSHGSQETQYF. The CDR3 DNA reads as TGTGCCAGCAGCCACGGCAGCCAAGAGACCCAGTACTTC.